A single sample is the source of the 20 T cell receptor beta chains below, sequenced in a study of vaccination effects on CD4 cells after COVID-19. Using immunoSEQ multiplex PCR, the repertoire was profiled, and TCRdb retains in-frame clones only, with some absent. Here the sample spans about 74,000 clones, roughly four fifths being singletons. After roughly 11 days in culture, the CD4+ T cells were isolated. These receptors' antigens are unknown. The sequences come from CD4+ T cells from PBMCs cultured without peptide, collected before COVID-19 vaccination. The source of these receptors is a human donor who received a COVID-19 vaccine.

A few counts support this clone. The genes are TRBV6-2 or TRBV6-3 and TRBJ1-1; maybe TRBD1 (5 bases). The CDR3 is 13 amino acids. V shed 5 bases and J shed 7 bases, with 14 bases lying between them. Germline V gene data show CDR1 as MNHEY and CDR2 as SVGEGT. In DNA form, the CDR3 reads TGTGCCAGCAGTGCGGGGGAGTATAGTGAAGCTTTCTTT. This gives the protein CASSAGEYSEAFF.

The V and J genes are TRBV5-1 and TRBJ1-5; D is ambiguous. This CDR3 has 14 residues. Germline V gene lookup returns CDR1 SGHRS and CDR2 YFSETQ. Trimming took 4 bases from V and 7 from J, leaving 15 bases between them. CDR3 sequence reads: CASSPRGMGQPQHF. CDR3 nucleotide sequence: TGCGCCAGCAGCCCCCGAGGGATGGGACAGCCCCAGCATTTT.

The genes are TRBV7-8 and TRBJ2-7; 7 bases align to TRBD1. The CDR3 extends over 11 amino acids. Germline CDR1 reads SGHVS; CDR2 reads FQNEAQ. The CDR3 loop reads CASSLACRGRV. In DNA form, the CDR3 reads TGTGCCAGCAGCTTAGCGTGTAGGGGGCGCGTC.

V and J are TRBV29-1 and TRBJ2-1, with D possibly being TRBD1 (6 bases). V lost 8 bases, J lost 4 bases, and 15 bases lay in between. CDR3 length equals 13 residues. Germline V gene sequence: CDR1 SQVTM, CDR2 ANQGSEA. CDR3: CSTRQDEYNEQFF. In nucleotides, the CDR3 is TGCAGCACTCGACAGGACGAGTACAATGAGCAGTTCTTC.

This chain connects TRBV24-1 to TRBJ2-2; D unresolved. V lost 7 bases and J lost 4, with 9 bases in between. The CDR3 loop spans 13 amino acids. Per germline, CDR1 KGHDR and CDR2 SFDVKD. The CDR3 bases are TGTGCCACCAGGGGTTGGAGCACCGGGGAGCTGTTTTTT. Translated, it gives CATRGWSTGELFF.

This chain links TRBV7-2 with TRBJ2-2; the D is unclear. V was pared by 5 bases and J by 1 base, with 8 bases between. Germline V lookup: CDR1 SGHTA, CDR2 FQGNSA. The CDR3 runs 14 residues. CDR3 residues: CASSTRQNTGELFF. CDR3 DNA sequence: TGTGCCAGCAGCACCCGACAGAACACCGGGGAGCTGTTTTTT.

This chain links TRBV9 with TRBJ1-6, with D possibly TRBD1 on 5 matching bases. The CDR3 runs 14 residues. V was pared by 1 base and J by 5 bases, with 7 bases between. Germline V gene data show CDR1 as SGDLS and CDR2 as YYNGEE. The CDR3 region is CASSVRGDNSPLHF. As DNA, the CDR3 is TGTGCCAGCAGCGTAAGGGGTGATAATTCACCCCTCCACTTT.

This chain connects TRBV27 to TRBJ2-5, with D unresolved. CDR3 length equals 15 residues. The V end was cut by 5 bases, the J end by 2 bases, with 15 bases between. Looked up from germline, CDR1 is MNHEY and CDR2 is SMNVEV (reference sequence). The CDR3 sequence: CASSLPGAAQETQYF. For the CDR3, the DNA is TGTGCCAGCAGTCTCCCTGGAGCAGCTCAAGAGACCCAGTACTTC.

The rearrangement uses TRBV7-3 and TRBJ2-3; D gene unclear. This CDR3 contains 15 residues. The ends were cut back, 5 bases at V and 3 bases at J, with 15 bases in the middle. Germline assignment: CDR1 SGHTA and CDR2 FQGTGA. Written as DNA, the CDR3 is TGTGCCAGCAGCCGGATTATCGGTGGGACAGATACGCAGTATTTT. It encodes CASSRIIGGTDTQYF.

The rearrangement uses TRBV23-1 and TRBJ2-7; D not certain. TRBV23-1 is sorted into the ORF group, with uncertain function. The ends were cut back, 4 bases at V and 8 bases at J, with 12 bases in the middle. This CDR3 has 12 amino acids. DNA of the CDR3: TGCGCCAGCAGTCCAAGGTTTCGGAAGCAGTACGTC. Protein sequence: CASSPRFRKQYV.

The chain couples TRBV2 to TRBJ1-1; possible D gene TRBD1, 5 bases. Germline loops: CDR1 SNHLY, CDR2 FYNNEI. The length of the CDR3 is 13 residues. Trimming took off 8 bases at V and 1 base at J, with 11 bases between the two ends. CDR3 sequence (DNA): TGTGCCAGCGGGGGAACGGGGAACACTGAAGCTTTCTTT. This translates into CASGGTGNTEAFF.

This rearrangement joins TRBV3-1 (or the pseudogene TRBV3-2) to TRBJ2-1; no clear D gene. The V and J ends lost 1 base and 7 bases respectively, with 5 bases between them. CDR1 LGHDT and CDR2 YNNKEL come from the germline V gene (reference sequence). This CDR3 region has 12 residues. Here the CDR3 reads CASSQARNEQFF. The CDR3 DNA reads as TGTGCCAGCAGCCAAGCCAGGAATGAGCAGTTCTTC.

This chain uses TRBV5-4 with TRBJ2-1; 8 bases line up with TRBD1. Germline V gene data show CDR1 as SGHNT and CDR2 as YYREEE (reference sequence). The ends lost 0 bases at V and 8 bases at J; junction bases unmatched: 4. The CDR3 runs 14 residues. Here the CDR3 DNA reads TGTGCCAGCAGCTTGGCAGGGGGCGGAGATGAGCAGTTCTTC. It is translated as CASSLAGGGDEQFF.

There are a few counts of this clone. The V and J genes are TRBV5-6 and TRBJ1-4; D remains unclear. Germline V lookup: CDR1 SGHDT, CDR2 YYEEEE. This CDR3 is 13 amino acids long. V lost 0 bases, J lost 5 bases, and 5 bases lay in between. This CDR3 reads CASSLDRNEKLFF. CDR3 in DNA: TGTGCCAGCAGCTTGGACAGAAATGAAAAACTGTTTTTT.

This clone occurred once. This chain uses TRBV6-1 with TRBJ1-2; 7 nucleotides align to TRBD1. Germline-derived CDR1 and CDR2 are MNHNS and SASEGT. CDR3 length: 14 residues. J gave up 1 base and V 2 bases, and 1 base lay outside the gene matches. CDR3 in amino acids: CASSEWDSNYGYTF. The CDR3 nucleotides read TGTGCCAGCAGTGAATGGGACAGTAACTATGGCTACACCTTC.

CDR3 protein: CASSEEANTEAFF. In nucleotides, the CDR3 is TGTGCCAGCAGTGAAGAGGCGAACACTGAAGCTTTCTTT. The gene calls are TRBV2 and TRBJ1-1; D is unclear. Germline loops: CDR1 SNHLY, CDR2 FYNNEI. V shed 1 base and J shed 1 base, with 4 bases lying between them. This CDR3 region has 13 residues.

The chain carries TRBV2 and TRBJ2-3; no firm D call. CDR1 is SNHLY, CDR2 FYNNEI, per germline. V was shortened by 4 bases and J by 2 bases, with 7 bases between the two germline ends. This CDR3 has 13 residues. In DNA form, the CDR3 reads TGTGCCAGCAGTGGGGTTATCACAGATACGCAGTATTTT. Its protein product is CASSGVITDTQYF.

The chain employs TRBV7-2 and TRBJ1-5, with 10 bases lining up with TRBD1. V trimming: 4 bases; J trimming: 9 bases; junction bases outside the gene matches: 9. The CDR3 has 15 amino acids. Germline assignment: CDR1 SGHTA and CDR2 FQGNSA. The DNA of the CDR3 is TGTGCCAGCAGCTCTTGGACAGGGGGTAACGGGCCCCAGCATTTT. This codes for CASSSWTGGNGPQHF.

This clone is a singleton in its sample. The chain is built from TRBV28 and TRBJ1-3, with D possibly being TRBD1 (5 bases). The CDR3 is 16 amino acids. Germline loops: CDR1 MDHEN, CDR2 SYDVKM. The ends were cut back, 6 bases at V and 3 bases at J, with 18 bases in the middle. The CDR3 DNA is TGTGCCAGCAGGGCCCCCAGGGAGTACCATGGAAACACCATATATTTT. It specifies CASRAPREYHGNTIYF.

CDR3 region: CASSVLWGSDTQYF. DNA for the CDR3: TGTGCCAGCAGCGTTTTATGGGGTTCAGATACGCAGTATTTT. V is TRBV9 and J is TRBJ2-3, with D hard to call. Germline V lookup: CDR1 SGDLS, CDR2 YYNGEE. Between the trimmed V and J ends, which lost 2 bases and 4 bases, there was a span of 11 bases. The CDR3 totals 14 residues.